This entry lists 27 T cell receptor beta chains sequenced from one sample in a study of blood T cell repertoires in COVID-19. Only in-frame clones appear in the TCRdb table, and some are missing; sequencing was by immunoSEQ multiplex PCR. The table has around 15,000 clones, under 85% seen once. Sequenced input: peripheral blood. The receptors were sampled from a man between 65 and 85 years old with active or convalescent COVID-19.

V is TRBV7-2 and J is TRBJ1-4; D is uncertain. Germline CDR1 reads SGHTA; CDR2 reads FQGNSA. Between the trimmed V and J ends, which lost 1 base and 2 bases, there was a span of 8 bases. This CDR3 comprises 15 residues. The chain's CDR3 is CASSLEPGTNEKLFF. CDR3 DNA sequence: TGTGCCAGCAGCTTAGAGCCAGGCACTAATGAAAAACTGTTTTTT.

The V call is TRBV24-1, the J call TRBJ2-1; 7 bases are shared with TRBD1. This CDR3 contains 16 residues. Germline CDR1 reads KGHDR; CDR2 reads SFDVKD. The V segment lost 3 bases and the J segment 8 bases; nucleotides outside the gene matches: 12. The CDR3 coding sequence is TGTGCCACCAGTGATCCGGGACCCAACCAGGGGGATGAGCAGTTCTTC. This encodes CATSDPGPNQGDEQFF.

By proportion, this clone is medium-sized. The chain carries TRBV28 and TRBJ1-3; possible D gene TRBD1, 5 bases. Looked up from germline, CDR1 is MDHEN and CDR2 is SYDVKM. With 6 bases removed from V and 0 bases from J, the gap between germline ends came to 9 bases. The length of the CDR3 is 14 residues. Here the CDR3 reads CASRVDTSGNTIYF. Written as DNA, the CDR3 is TGTGCCAGCAGGGTGGACACCTCTGGAAACACCATATATTTT.

The V call is TRBV15, the J call TRBJ2-3; D ambiguous. Per the germline V gene, CDR1 is LNHNV and CDR2 is YYDKDF (reference sequence). CDR3 length: 13 amino acids. The V end was cut by 0 bases, the J end by 4 bases, with 5 bases between. CDR3: CATSRDLADTQYF. CDR3 coding DNA: TGTGCCACCAGCAGAGATCTAGCAGATACGCAGTATTTT.

V usage is TRBV6-4 and J usage is TRBJ2-5; D might be TRBD2 (5 bases). CDR3 length: 17 residues. Per germline, CDR1 MRHNA and CDR2 SNTAGT. V gave up 0 bases and J gave up 5 bases, with 19 bases separating them. As DNA, the CDR3 is TGTGCCAGCAGTGACTCGACCGGAAAAACGTCGGGGGAGACCCAGTACTTC. Its protein is CASSDSTGKTSGETQYF.

This clone has more than one count but fewer than ten. The chain is built from TRBV28 and TRBJ2-2; no definite D call. V dropped 1 base and J dropped 4 bases, with 7 bases sitting between them. The CDR3 runs to 14 residues. The germline V gene encodes CDR1 MDHEN and CDR2 SYDVKM. As DNA, the CDR3 is TGTGCCAGCAGTTTATATACTACCACCGGGGAGCTGTTTTTT. This codes for CASSLYTTTGELFF.

In this sample, this clone turned up a few times. The chain links TRBV6-4 to TRBJ1-6; D is undetermined. The germline gives CDR1 MRHNA, CDR2 SNTAGT. The CDR3 runs 14 residues. Trimming pared 4 bases from V and 7 bases from J, leaving 11 bases between. The CDR3 DNA reads as TGTGCCAGCAGTGGGGAGGCGTGGAATTCACCCCTCCACTTT. Its translation: CASSGEAWNSPLHF.

This clone was seen only a few times. The J gene is TRBJ2-5, the V gene TRBV5-1; TRBD1 matches 7 bases. With V trimmed by 2 bases and J by 3 bases, 7 bases remained unmatched. The germline CDR1 and CDR2 sequences are SGHRS and YFSETQ. The CDR3 spans 15 residues. The CDR3 here is CASSFLAGGEETQYF. The CDR3, as DNA: TGCGCCAGCAGCTTTTTGGCAGGGGGTGAAGAGACCCAGTACTTC.

This clone was detected a few times. The V gene is TRBV28, the J gene TRBJ1-2, with a tentative D call TRBD1 (6 bases). In germline, CDR1 is MDHEN, CDR2 SYDVKM. The ends were cut back, 4 bases at V and 4 bases at J, with 10 bases in the middle. This CDR3 has 13 residues. The CDR3 DNA sequence: TGTGCCAGCAGTTCCGGACAGCTCTATGGCTACACCTTC. Residues: CASSSGQLYGYTF.

This clone showed up just once. The rearrangement uses TRBV5-1 and TRBJ2-3, with 10 bases fitting TRBD1. Germline V CDR1 and CDR2: SGHRS, YFSETQ. The V segment lost 6 bases and the J segment 1 base; nucleotides outside the gene matches: 5. The CDR3 length is 15 residues. The CDR3 DNA is TGCGCCAGCACCACCGGGACAGGGGGCACAGATACGCAGTATTTT. This codes for CASTTGTGGTDTQYF.

The chain combines TRBV6-6 with TRBJ2-5; D is ambiguous. CDR1 and CDR2 (germline): MNHNY, SVGAGI (reference sequence). V gave up 2 bases and J gave up 1 base, with 8 bases separating them. The CDR3 sequence is 14 residues long. The CDR3 nucleotides read TGTGCCAGCAGTTACGTACGGGTCCAAGAGACCCAGTACTTC. It codes for CASSYVRVQETQYF.

The chain joins TRBV6-2 or TRBV6-3 to TRBJ2-3, with D possibly being TRBD2 (5 bases). This CDR3 is built from 15 residues. Deletions cut 0 bases from V and 0 bases from J, with 7 bases between. CDR1 and CDR2 from the germline V gene are MNHEY and SVGEGT. The CDR3 nucleotides are TGTGCCAGCAGTTACTCGATAGCGAGCACAGATACGCAGTATTTT. Translating gives CASSYSIASTDTQYF.

The chain links TRBV4-1 to TRBJ2-7; D might be TRBD2 (6 bases). The CDR3 has 15 amino acids. The V gene lost 5 bases and the J gene lost 0 bases, with 14 bases spanning the gap. Germline CDR1 is MGHRA and CDR2 is YSYEKL. The DNA for the CDR3 is TGCGCCAGCAGCTCCTTCGACGGGGGCTCCTACGAGCAGTACTTC. It yields the protein CASSSFDGGSYEQYF.

The chain combines TRBV6-2 or TRBV6-3 with TRBJ1-5, with a tentative D call TRBD1 (5 bases). Trimming took off 0 bases at V and 8 bases at J, with 17 bases between the two ends. The CDR3 runs to 16 residues. The germline gives CDR1 MNHEY, CDR2 SVGEGT. CDR3 loop: CASSYSIQQGLKPQHF. In nucleotides, the CDR3 is TGTGCCAGCAGTTACTCGATTCAGCAGGGTTTGAAGCCCCAGCATTTT.

The V and J genes are TRBV4-2 and TRBJ2-2, with TRBD1 matching 7 bases. CDR1 and CDR2 (germline): LGHNA, YNFKEQ. V shed 3 bases, J shed 5 bases, and the junction held 12 bases outside the gene matches. The CDR3 consists of 17 residues. CDR3 loop: CASSQRGPGKATGELFF. The CDR3 nucleotides are TGTGCCAGCAGCCAGAGGGGGCCTGGGAAGGCTACCGGGGAGCTGTTTTTT.

The chain joins TRBV2 to TRBJ1-6; D unclear. Trimming cost V 3 bases and J 6 bases, with 3 bases left between them. The length of the CDR3 is 12 residues. From germline, CDR1 is SNHLY and CDR2 FYNNEI. The CDR3 reads CASSDLNSPLHF. The CDR3 region has the DNA TGTGCCAGCAGTGACCTTAATTCACCCCTCCACTTT.

The CDR3 loop reads CASSPGEGQFF. CDR3 bases: TGCGCCAGCAGTCCTGGGGAGGGGCAGTTCTTC. The rearrangement uses TRBV5-1 and TRBJ2-1; 7 bases map to TRBD2. Germline CDR1 reads SGHRS; CDR2 reads YFSETQ. J was trimmed by 12 bases and V by 5 bases; bases with no gene match: 5. The CDR3 sequence is 11 residues long.

V gene TRBV20-1 combines with J gene TRBJ2-7; TRBD1 might be the D (6 bases). Trimming took 3 bases from V and 2 from J, leaving 14 bases between them. CDR1 and CDR2 (germline): DFQATT, SNEGSKA (reference sequence). The CDR3 length is 14 residues. DNA of the CDR3: TGCAGTGCTAGTCCTCAACAGGGAACCTACGAGCAGTACTTC. Translation: CSASPQQGTYEQYF.

This clone was counted once. The chain uses TRBV6-5 and TRBJ1-5, with 7 bases fitting TRBD1. Germline assignment: CDR1 MNHEY and CDR2 SVGAGI. This CDR3 contains 15 residues. The junction had 5 bases not matched to a gene; V was cut back by 6 bases and J by 0 bases. CDR3 coding DNA: TGTGCCAGCAGACAACAGGGGTTTAGCAATCAGCCCCAGCATTTT. It yields the protein CASRQQGFSNQPQHF.

CDR3 nucleotides: TGTGCCAGCAGTTTACGGGGGAATAATGAAAAACTGTTTTTT. Protein: CASSLRGNNEKLFF. This chain uses TRBV27 with TRBJ1-4; tentative D call: TRBD1 (5 bases). Germline-derived CDR1 and CDR2 are MNHEY and SMNVEV (reference sequence). The CDR3 sequence is 14 residues long. The V gene lost 2 bases and the J gene lost 4 bases, with 8 bases spanning the gap.

V and J are TRBV11-1 and TRBJ2-4; possibly TRBD1 for D (6 bases). Trimming cost V 3 bases and J 6 bases, with 9 bases left between them. The germline V gene encodes CDR1 SGHAT and CDR2 FQDESV (reference sequence). This CDR3 has 13 residues. CDR3 sequence (DNA): TGTGCCAGCAGCTTGGACAGAATAAACATTCAGTACTTC. The encoded protein is CASSLDRINIQYF.

This clone has a handful of counts. The J gene is TRBJ1-1, the V gene TRBV15; 10 nucleotides agree with TRBD1. This CDR3 has 15 residues. Germline V gives CDR1 LNHNV, CDR2 YYDKDF (reference sequence). Trimming took 5 bases from V and 6 from J; bases not matched to a gene: 9. Here the CDR3 DNA reads TGTGCCACCAGCGACCGGGACAGGGGACTCCCTGAAGCTTTCTTT. Translation: CATSDRDRGLPEAFF.

This clone was counted once. The chain couples TRBV6-5 to TRBJ2-2; tentative D call: TRBD1 (5 bases). V lost 7 bases to trimming and J lost 1 base, with 13 bases between them. The CDR3 consists of 15 residues. Germline values: CDR1 MNHEY, CDR2 SVGAGI. CDR3 residues: CASKGPTGNTGELFF. In nucleotides, the CDR3 is TGTGCCAGCAAGGGTCCTACAGGGAACACCGGGGAGCTGTTTTTT.

V usage is TRBV6-5 and J usage is TRBJ1-2, with D unresolved. The CDR3 length is 13 residues. Looked up from germline, CDR1 is MNHEY and CDR2 is SVGAGI. Trimming left V 6 bases short and J 1 base short, with 9 bases between. CDR3 coding DNA: TGTGCCAGCAGCCGTCAGATTAACTATGGCTACACCTTC. This encodes CASSRQINYGYTF.

This rearrangement joins TRBV28 to TRBJ1-2, with 8 bases lining up with TRBD1. This CDR3 has 12 residues. The V and J ends lost 6 bases and 6 bases, in that order; junction bases with no gene match: 3. In germline, CDR1 is MDHEN, CDR2 SYDVKM. The CDR3 DNA reads TGTGCCAGCAGCAGGGGGCTAAATGGCTACACCTTC. This translates into CASSRGLNGYTF.

This clone was seen just once. In nucleotides, the CDR3 is TGTGCCACCCTCGGGCCCGACGGGGTGCAGTATTTT. It specifies CATLGPDGVQYF. This sequence joins TRBV27 and TRBJ2-3; D possibly corresponds to TRBD2 (5 bases). The CDR3 covers 12 residues. Trimming shortened V by 10 bases and J by 11 bases, and 19 bases separated the two germline ends. Germline assignment: CDR1 MNHEY and CDR2 SMNVEV (reference sequence).

V gene TRBV21-1 combines with J gene TRBJ1-5. TRBV21-1 is given as a pseudogene. The CDR3 spans 17 residues. The CDR3: CASSRSTSGYSNQPQHF. The DNA for the CDR3 is TGTGCCAGCAGCAGGTCGACCTCGGGGTATAGCAATCAGCCCCAGCATTTT.